Listed below are T cell receptor beta chains from one sample, sequenced in a study of shared clonotypes between healthy human individuals. The table came from immunoSEQ multiplex PCR; TCRdb's copy has only in-frame clones and leaves some out. The repertoire includes 2 million to 2.5 million clones, approximately 95% of them detected once, and 0.3% to 0.4% sits in the top ten. The source material was naive CD4+ T cells from PBMCs. The receptors shown here come from a man between 18 and 35 years old in good health. Some clones in this sample may be carry-over from other donors' samples. CDR3s include the opening cysteine and the closing phenylalanine or tryptophan. The order of the fields is V gene, CDR3 protein.

v_call: TRBV7-3
cdr3_aa: CASSLGLYNEQFF

v_call: TRBV27
cdr3_aa: CASSPQGDEQYF

v_call: TRBV7-9
cdr3_aa: CASSLLRESKVFF

v_call: TRBV19
cdr3_aa: CASSILRQSTGELFF

v_call: TRBV18
cdr3_aa: CASSPQITEAFF

v_call: TRBV14
cdr3_aa: CASSPTRQGAYGYTF

v_call: TRBV6-1
cdr3_aa: CASKEGATNYGYTF

v_call: TRBV7-3
cdr3_aa: CASSLYGGMNTEAFF

v_call: TRBV10-2
cdr3_aa: CASADFNEQFF

v_call: TRBV6-6
cdr3_aa: CASTGSGRWYEQYF

v_call: TRBV27
cdr3_aa: CASAPVKQYF

v_call: TRBV25-1
cdr3_aa: CATSRAGGDTEAFF

v_call: TRBV20-1
cdr3_aa: CSANPSGGLFF

v_call: TRBV7-3
cdr3_aa: CASSLVRVSEREAFF

v_call: TRBV6-1
cdr3_aa: CASSAGQGDTQYF

v_call: TRBV7-3
cdr3_aa: CASSPTGTEADTQYF

v_call: TRBV18
cdr3_aa: CASSPGLPGTDTQYF

v_call: TRBV18
cdr3_aa: CASSQLQGWQETQYF

v_call: TRBV11-2
cdr3_aa: CASSTDRAGLDTQYF

v_call: TRBV7-9
cdr3_aa: CASSLPEGRPPGYTF

v_call: TRBV5-1
cdr3_aa: CASSFYLAEGNEQFF

v_call: TRBV20-1
cdr3_aa: CSALLAGELFF

v_call: TRBV6-5
cdr3_aa: CASRTSGYNEQFF

v_call: TRBV28
cdr3_aa: CASSFRLAGAYEQYF

v_call: TRBV5-1
cdr3_aa: CASSFEQTYEQYF

v_call: TRBV7-9
cdr3_aa: CASSRPWGGRNGYTF

v_call: TRBV6-6
cdr3_aa: CASGESGSTDTQYF

v_call: TRBV5-1
cdr3_aa: CASSSSGSQSYEQYF

v_call: TRBV18
cdr3_aa: CASSPGTGIYEQYF

v_call: TRBV28
cdr3_aa: CASSTPGDGTYEQYF

v_call: TRBV29-1
cdr3_aa: CSGIAGGPLSGAYNEQFF

v_call: TRBV5-1
cdr3_aa: CASSPLLAGANNEQFF

v_call: TRBV9
cdr3_aa: CASSVTSGSYTEQFF

v_call: TRBV11-2
cdr3_aa: CASSLVTNEKLFF

v_call: TRBV5-4
cdr3_aa: CASSLGISAGPYEQYF

v_call: TRBV27
cdr3_aa: CASSLTPGQFNSPLHF

v_call: TRBV7-3
cdr3_aa: CASSGGASYEQYF

v_call: TRBV7-2
cdr3_aa: CASSFGWRTGWKDTQYF

v_call: TRBV11-2
cdr3_aa: CASSPTGQARTDTQYF

v_call: TRBV5-1
cdr3_aa: CASSLDGTGNSYEQYF

v_call: TRBV10-3
cdr3_aa: CAISESRTNANYGYTF

v_call: TRBV7-2
cdr3_aa: CASSADRGGHIQYF

v_call: TRBV9
cdr3_aa: CASSSPTSGTTDTQYF

v_call: TRBV27
cdr3_aa: CASRRYEGTNYEQYF

v_call: TRBV7-8
cdr3_aa: CASSPGLAGPNEQFF

v_call: TRBV7-9
cdr3_aa: CASSERGLAGGSSYEQYF

v_call: TRBV6-5
cdr3_aa: CASSYSGLKAGTEAFF

v_call: TRBV11-2
cdr3_aa: CASSLEESYGYTF

v_call: TRBV9
cdr3_aa: CASSVASDGNTEAFF

v_call: TRBV6-1
cdr3_aa: CASLDRGSNQPQHF

v_call: TRBV5-6
cdr3_aa: CASSFSPTTNTEAFF

v_call: TRBV6-6
cdr3_aa: CASSYWREGVEQYF

v_call: TRBV29-1
cdr3_aa: CSVVLRFSQPQHF

v_call: TRBV19
cdr3_aa: CASTARPSGYNQPQHF

v_call: TRBV6-5
cdr3_aa: CASSSLRAWGQPQHF